What follows are 8 T cell receptor beta chains derived from one specimen sequenced in a study of shared clonotypes between healthy human individuals. TCRdb's table, derived via immunoSEQ multiplex PCR, lists solely in-frame clones and lacks some. The table lists approximately 470,000 clones, roughly 80% of them singletons, with about 11% in the top ten. The sequencing input was PBMCs. These receptors originate from a woman in her forties in good health. Some clones in this sample may be carry-over from other donors' samples.

This clone was observed a few times. The chain carries TRBV5-1 and TRBJ2-7; TRBD2 matches at 10 bases. Germline CDR1 and CDR2: SGHRS and YFSETQ. The CDR3 totals 14 residues. Germline trimming cut 3 bases from V and 0 bases from J; bases unmatched to any gene: 0. The CDR3 protein is CASSSSGSSYEQYF. For the CDR3, the DNA is TGCGCCAGCAGCTCTAGCGGGAGCTCCTACGAGCAGTACTTC.

V usage is TRBV18 and J usage is TRBJ2-7; 8 positions agree with TRBD2. Per germline, CDR1 KGHSH and CDR2 LQKENI. CDR3 length: 15 amino acids. With 4 bases clipped from V and 5 bases from J, the junction kept 10 bases outside the gene matches. DNA of the CDR3: TGTGCCAGCTCACTTGGAAGGACTAGCAGCAACGAGCAGTACTTC. Its protein is CASSLGRTSSNEQYF.

The rearrangement uses TRBV5-1 and TRBJ1-1; D is undetermined. The CDR3 is made up of 15 amino acids. From germline, CDR1 is SGHRS and CDR2 YFSETQ. Trimming pared 0 bases from V and 4 bases from J, leaving 13 bases between. The CDR3 sequence is CASSLGQRVGTEAFF. In DNA form, the CDR3 reads TGCGCCAGCAGCTTGGGTCAGAGGGTGGGCACTGAAGCTTTCTTT.

On this clone: This CDR3 is also generated by other DNA sequences in the sample. This chain uses TRBV7-3 with TRBJ2-3; 7 bases fit TRBD1. The CDR3 is 13 residues long. Germline lookup yields CDR1 SGHTA and CDR2 FQGTGA. V shed 2 bases, J shed 4 bases, and the junction held 0 bases outside the gene matches. DNA for the CDR3: TGTGCCAGCAGCTTACAGGGGGCAGATACGCAGTATTTT. As protein: CASSLQGADTQYF.

This clone was counted a single time. The chain uses TRBV28 and TRBJ1-3, with D possibly being TRBD1 (6 bases). Germline CDR1 MDHEN, CDR2 SYDVKM. Trimming cost V 3 bases and J 0 bases, with 9 bases left between them. CDR3 length equals 15 residues. In nucleotides, the CDR3 is TGTGCCAGCAGTTTGGGGGGGCTCTCTGGAAACACCATATATTTT. This codes for CASSLGGLSGNTIYF. The full variable domain, completed using reference TRBV28 and TRBJ1-3, is DVKVTQSSRYLVKRTGEKVFLECVQDMDHENMFWYRQDPGLGLRLIYFSYDVKMKEKGDIPEGYSVSREKKERFSLILESASTNQTSMYLCASSLGGLSGNTIYFGEGSWLTVV.

V usage is TRBV10-3 and J usage is TRBJ2-2; the D is unclear. Germline V lookup: CDR1 ENHRY, CDR2 SYGVKD. This CDR3 region has 15 residues. V lost 0 bases and J lost 1, with 6 bases in between. CDR3 sequence: CAISESVQNTGELFF. In DNA form, the CDR3 reads TGTGCCATCAGTGAGTCAGTCCAGAACACCGGGGAGCTGTTTTTT.

Concerning this clone: Since a far larger clone is one base different, this is likely a read error. The V call is TRBV18, the J call TRBJ1-1, with D tentatively TRBD1 (6 bases). Looked up from germline, CDR1 is KGHSH and CDR2 is LQKENI. V was shortened by 3 bases and J by 1 base, with 12 bases between the two germline ends. CDR3 size: 15 residues. CDR3: CASSPWTATNTEAFF. In nucleotides, the CDR3 is TGTGCCAGCTCACCCTGGACAGCCACGAACACTGAAGCTTTCTTT.

CDR3 sequence: CASSITRDPTDTQYF. In DNA form, the CDR3 reads TGTGCCAGTAGTATCACGCGGGACCCCACAGATACGCAGTATTTT. The chain employs TRBV19 and TRBJ2-3, with D possibly matching TRBD2 (6 bases). CDR1 is LNHDA, CDR2 SQIVND, per germline (reference sequence). V was clipped by 3 bases and J by 2 bases, with 12 bases between them. The length of the CDR3 is 15 residues.